This TCR beta chain was found in a study of blood T cell repertoires in COVID-19. Looking at the study overall: T cells, B-cell-depleted T cells, or PBMCs provided the cDNA or gDNA that served as material.

As processed by the authors: Amplifying reference gene primers gave estimates of nucleated cell counts. Profiled with immunoSEQ multiplex PCR; TCRdb holds only in-frame clones, not every one. The V and J calls and clone size are taken from that table; D and trimming were inferred from the DNA. This sample yields about 130,000 clones, of which roughly 85% are seen a single time; about 4.3% belongs to the top ten. The sequence derives from a human donor in a cohort sampled during active COVID-19. What was sequenced was peripheral blood.

The CDR3 DNA reads TGCGCCAGCAGCCGAGGCGGGGTCCAGGACGGGCTGGGTGGCTACACCTTC. This sequence encodes CASSRGGVQDGLGGYTF. The chain has TRBV5-1 and TRBJ1-2; no definite D call. CDR3 length: 17 amino acids. V dropped 4 bases and J dropped 7 bases, with 26 bases sitting between them. Germline loops: CDR1 SGHRS, CDR2 YFSETQ.